This T cell receptor beta chain is drawn from a study of CD8 T cells in ankylosing spondylitis. From germline, CDR1 is LGHDT and CDR2 YNNKEL (reference sequence). V was cut by 4 bases and J by 1 base, with 11 bases left in between. This CDR3 contains 14 residues. Worth noting for this clonotype: Its antigen remains unidentified.

A single record per CDR3 protein comes from TCRdb applying MiXCR to the 5' RACE reads. The data hold 350,000 to 450,000 distinct CDR3 sequences, with about 20% observed a single time. Overall study results and limits: A TCR beta motif of 8 or 9 highly homologous variants appeared characteristic of ankylosing spondylitis blood. The authors found the disease-linked clones to be CD8+ and relatively rare in peripheral blood. In ankylosing spondylitis patients, matched synovial fluid reportedly showed significant enrichment of disease-linked clones. Some motif variants had been reported before (in reactive arthritis synovial fluid and blood).

Sequenced: blood, either unsorted or a sorted T cell fraction (not recorded which). The V and J genes are TRBV3-1 and TRBJ2-7; D ambiguous. The sequence came from a male donor with ankylosing spondylitis or in good health (not recorded which). The CDR3 sequence is CASSLGEISYEQYF. Here the CDR3 DNA reads TGTGCCAGCAGCCTTGGTGAAATTTCCTACGAGCAGTACTTC.